The sequence of this TCR beta chain was determined in a study of OX40 agonist ivuxolimab in advanced cancers. Study details: Aged about 20 to 80 with a mean of roughly 65 years, they were 82.7% male. Three patients got partial responses; one had hepatocellular carcinoma and two had cutaneous melanoma. Overall study findings and caveats: Among the lowest peripheral clonal expansion occurred in 0.1-3.0 mg/kg partial responders.

V was cut by 3 bases and J by 2 bases, with 11 bases left in between. The CDR3 covers 14 residues. The V gene's germline CDR1 is SEHNR and CDR2 FQNEAQ (reference sequence). A remark on this clone: No antigen is known for it.

Here immunoSEQ multiplex PCR was the method, and the copy in TCRdb shows in-frame clones only, minus some. Altogether some 120,000 clones are present, 80% to 95% being singletons, with the ten largest covering under 0.95%. The material was CD4+ or CD8+ T cells sorted from blood, obtained in a trial of the OX40 agonist ivuxolimab. The chain joins TRBV7-9 to TRBJ2-7; the D call may be TRBD1 or TRBD2 (5 bases each). The sequence derives from an adult with an advanced solid tumor such as melanoma, head and neck, liver or kidney cancer. The DNA for the CDR3 is TGTGCCAGCAGCTTTTCCGGGACGCCCTACGAGCAGTACTTC. The encoded protein is CASSFSGTPYEQYF.